This TCR beta chain appears in the sequencing data of a study of T cell responses to AZD1222 COVID-19 vaccine. Losses at the gene ends were 5 bases for V and 8 bases for J; bases not matched to a gene: 12. The CDR3 runs 16 residues. In germline, CDR1 is SGHVS, CDR2 FNYEAQ. Libraries were prepared by immunoSEQ multiplex PCR; TCRdb keeps only in-frame clonotypes and omits some of them. The sample consists of fewer than 150,000 clones, about nine tenths of them appearing once. The TCR comes from an adult in good health. The sample was peripheral blood, taken on day 0 of AZD1222 vaccination. This chain joins TRBV7-6 and TRBJ1-6; TRBD1 matches 7 bases. The DNA for the CDR3 is TGTGCCAGCAGCCCCCCGGCCGGGACAGCCGATTCACCCCTCCACTTT. Amino acid sequence: CASSPPAGTADSPLHF.